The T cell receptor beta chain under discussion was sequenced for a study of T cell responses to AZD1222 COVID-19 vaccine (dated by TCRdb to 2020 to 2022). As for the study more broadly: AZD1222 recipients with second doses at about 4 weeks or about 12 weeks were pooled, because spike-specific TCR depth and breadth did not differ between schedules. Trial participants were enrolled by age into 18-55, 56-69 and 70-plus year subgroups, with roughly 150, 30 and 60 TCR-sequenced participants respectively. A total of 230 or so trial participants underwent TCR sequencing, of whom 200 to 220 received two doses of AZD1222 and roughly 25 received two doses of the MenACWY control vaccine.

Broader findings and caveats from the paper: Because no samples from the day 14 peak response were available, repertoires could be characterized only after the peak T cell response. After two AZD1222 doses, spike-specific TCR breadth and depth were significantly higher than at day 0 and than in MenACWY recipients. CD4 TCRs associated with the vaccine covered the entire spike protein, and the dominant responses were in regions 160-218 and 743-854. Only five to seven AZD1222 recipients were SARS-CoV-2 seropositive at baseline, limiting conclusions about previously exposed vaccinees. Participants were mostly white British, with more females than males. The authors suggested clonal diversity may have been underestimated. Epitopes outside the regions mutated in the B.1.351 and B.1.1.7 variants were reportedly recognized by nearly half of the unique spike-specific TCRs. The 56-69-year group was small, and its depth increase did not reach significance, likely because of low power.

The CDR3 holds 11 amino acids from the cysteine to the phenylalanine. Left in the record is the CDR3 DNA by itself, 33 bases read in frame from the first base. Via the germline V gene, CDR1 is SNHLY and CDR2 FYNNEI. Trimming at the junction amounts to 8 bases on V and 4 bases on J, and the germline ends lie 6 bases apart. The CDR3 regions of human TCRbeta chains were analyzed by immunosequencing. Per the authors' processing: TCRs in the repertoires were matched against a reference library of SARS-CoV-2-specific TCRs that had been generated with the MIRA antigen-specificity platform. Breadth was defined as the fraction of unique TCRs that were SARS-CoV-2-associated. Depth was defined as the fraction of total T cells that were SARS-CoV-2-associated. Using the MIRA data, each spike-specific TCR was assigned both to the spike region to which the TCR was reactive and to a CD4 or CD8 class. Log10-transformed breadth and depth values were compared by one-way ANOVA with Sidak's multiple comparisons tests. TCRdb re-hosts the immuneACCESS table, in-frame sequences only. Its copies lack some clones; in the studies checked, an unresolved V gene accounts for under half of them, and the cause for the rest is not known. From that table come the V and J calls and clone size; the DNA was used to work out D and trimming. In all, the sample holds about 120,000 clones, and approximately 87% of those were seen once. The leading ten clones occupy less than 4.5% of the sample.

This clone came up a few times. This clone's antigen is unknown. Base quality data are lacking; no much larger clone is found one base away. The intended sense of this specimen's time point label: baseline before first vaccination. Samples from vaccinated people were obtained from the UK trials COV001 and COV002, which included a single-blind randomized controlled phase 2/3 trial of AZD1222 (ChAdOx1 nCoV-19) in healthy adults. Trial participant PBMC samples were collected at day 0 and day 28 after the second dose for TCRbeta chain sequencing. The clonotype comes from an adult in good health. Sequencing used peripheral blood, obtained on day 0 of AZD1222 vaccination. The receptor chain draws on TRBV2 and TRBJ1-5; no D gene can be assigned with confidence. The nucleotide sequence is TGTGCCAGCGGAGTAAATCAGCCCCAGCATTTT. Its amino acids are CASGVNQPQHF.